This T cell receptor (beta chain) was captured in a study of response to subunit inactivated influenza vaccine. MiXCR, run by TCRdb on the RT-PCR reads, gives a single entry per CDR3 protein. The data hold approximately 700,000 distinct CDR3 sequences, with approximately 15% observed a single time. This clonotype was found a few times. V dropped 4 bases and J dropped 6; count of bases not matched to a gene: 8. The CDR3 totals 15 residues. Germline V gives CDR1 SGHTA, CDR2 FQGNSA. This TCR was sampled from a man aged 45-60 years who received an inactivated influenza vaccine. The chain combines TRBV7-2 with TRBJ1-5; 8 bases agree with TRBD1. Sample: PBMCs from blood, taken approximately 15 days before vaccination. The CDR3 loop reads CASSYYQGAGQPQHF. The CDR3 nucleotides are TGTGCCAGCAGCTACTACCAGGGGGCCGGTCAGCCCCAGCATTTT.